This entry describes one T cell receptor (beta chain). TCRdb's copy holds only in-frame clones and misses some; the assay was immunoSEQ multiplex PCR. The sample holds 120,000 or so clones, approximately 89% seen once. The data originate from a study of control samples from healthy donors and cancer patients. Germline V gene data show CDR1 as SGHRS and CDR2 as YFSETQ. There are 15 residues in the CDR3. The ends lost 5 bases at V and 3 bases at J; junction bases unmatched: 9. The sequence derives from a woman aged 18-29 years in good health. The sample taken for sequencing was blood. V usage is TRBV5-1 and J usage is TRBJ2-7, with 9 bases lining up with TRBD2. The CDR3 DNA reads as TGCGCCAGCAGGGCCGGGACTAGCTCTCTCTACGAGCAGTACTTC. It codes for CASRAGTSSLYEQYF.